Below, 26 T cell receptor beta chains from the same sample are listed, as sequenced in a study of identical twins. TCRdb processed the 5' RACE reads anew with MiXCR; each CDR3 protein has one entry. The sample lists hundreds of thousands of distinct CDR3 sequences; about 22% were seen once. The same specimen was also included in a second study, on yellow fever vaccine responses in identical twins.

Material for sequencing was CD4+ T cells sorted from blood. The origin of the receptors is a woman under 30 in good health.

In its sample, this clonotype was seen many times. The gene calls are TRBV5-6 and TRBJ2-7; the D is unclear. Germline lookup yields CDR1 SGHDT and CDR2 YYEEEE. V lost 4 bases to trimming and J lost 6 bases, with 8 bases between them. The CDR3 runs to 11 residues. The CDR3 reads CASSGSSEQYF. In nucleotides, the CDR3 is TGTGCCAGCAGCGGCTCTTCCGAGCAGTACTTC. The complete variable domain, with remaining parts taken from reference TRBV5-6 and TRBJ2-7, reads DAGVTQSPTHLIKTRGQQVTLRCSPKSGHDTVSWYQQALGQGPQFIFQYYEEEERQRGNFPDRFSGHQFPNYSSELNVNALLLGDSALYLCASSGSSEQYFGPGTRLTVT.

This clonotype was counted only a few times. The V and J genes are TRBV20-1 and TRBJ2-3; possibly TRBD2 for D (6 bases). CDR1 is DFQATT, CDR2 SNEGSKA, per germline (reference sequence). CDR3 length equals 15 residues. V lost 5 bases and J 0 bases, leaving 15 bases between the germline ends. This CDR3 reads CSAPDAGSSTDTQYF. For the CDR3, the DNA is TGCAGTGCTCCAGACGCGGGATCCAGCACAGATACGCAGTATTTT.

This clonotype was detected a few times. The chain uses TRBV12-3 or TRBV12-4 and TRBJ2-2; TRBD2 is a possible D gene (5 bases). CDR3 length equals 15 residues. The germline V and J ends were trimmed by 6 bases and 0 bases, with 11 bases remaining between them. CDR3 region: CASRHGSANTGELFF. The CDR3 nucleotides are TGTGCCAGCAGGCATGGGAGCGCGAACACCGGGGAGCTGTTTTTT.

The V call is TRBV12-3 or TRBV12-4, the J call TRBJ2-7, with a tentative D call TRBD2 (5 bases). This CDR3 has 12 amino acids. The V gene lost 3 bases and the J gene lost 7 bases, with 10 bases spanning the gap. CDR3 amino acids: CASSFHRGEQYF. The CDR3 coding sequence is TGTGCCAGCAGTTTTCATCGGGGAGAGCAGTACTTC.

V usage is TRBV15 and J usage is TRBJ2-4; the D gene is possibly TRBD2 (7 bases). Germline-derived CDR1 and CDR2 are LNHNV and YYDKDF (reference sequence). The V end was cut by 4 bases, the J end by 10 bases, with 23 bases between. The CDR3 length is 16 residues. The DNA for the CDR3 is TGTGCCACCAGCACAATCCGGGACACCCCGCGGGAGATTCAGTACTTC. This encodes CATSTIRDTPREIQYF.

This clonotype was seen at least ten times. The gene calls are TRBV28 and TRBJ2-1, with unresolved D. CDR3 length equals 13 residues. V was shortened by 9 bases and J by 1 base, with 10 bases between the two germline ends. Germline V gives CDR1 MDHEN, CDR2 SYDVKM. CDR3 nucleotide sequence: TGTGCCAGTTTAGGGAAATCCTACAATGAGCAGTTCTTC. Translating it yields CASLGKSYNEQFF.

The rearrangement uses TRBV14 and TRBJ2-7; D is ambiguous. The CDR3 has 13 amino acids. V was clipped by 4 bases and J by 3 bases, with 10 bases between them. From germline, CDR1 is SGHDN and CDR2 FVKESK. The CDR3 coding sequence is TGTGCCAGCAGCCGGGTCACCTACTACGAGCAGTACTTC. Amino acid sequence: CASSRVTYYEQYF.

The sample holds a few counts of this clonotype. The chain is built from TRBV5-1 and TRBJ2-2; 8 nucleotides match TRBD1. This CDR3 has 16 residues. Germline CDR1 is SGHRS and CDR2 is YFSETQ. Trimming removed 4 bases from V and 0 bases from J; junction bases left unmatched: 5. CDR3 coding DNA: TGCGCCAGCAGCCGTGACAGGGGAGCGAACACCGGGGAGCTGTTTTTT. It codes for CASSRDRGANTGELFF.

Note on this clonotype: This may be a read error, as it is one base from a much larger clone. The rearrangement links TRBV2 to TRBJ1-3, with D possibly being TRBD1 (5 bases). The CDR3 runs 14 residues. Trimming stripped 3 bases from V and 0 bases from J, with 6 bases between. Germline-derived CDR1 and CDR2 are SNHLY and FYNNEI. CDR3 protein: CASSDRDSGNTIYF. The DNA for the CDR3 is TGTGCCAGCAGTGACAGGGACTCTGGAAACACCATATATTTT.

This clonotype appeared a few times. The chain couples TRBV21-1 to TRBJ2-5. TRBV21-1 corresponds to a pseudogene. The CDR3 runs 12 residues. The CDR3 loop reads CASTTGVGTQYF. The CDR3, as DNA: TGTGCCAGCACCACAGGAGTTGGGACCCAGTACTTC.

Only a few counts were recorded for this clonotype. The V gene is TRBV20-1, the J gene TRBJ2-3; TRBD1 aligns across 8 bases. Germline V gene data show CDR1 as DFQATT and CDR2 as SNEGSKA (reference sequence). Trimming took 4 bases from V and 6 from J; bases not matched to a gene: 18. CDR3 length: 17 amino acids. CDR3 region: CSANHRAGGAGLDTQYF. Here the CDR3 DNA reads TGCAGTGCTAATCATCGGGCAGGGGGCGCCGGCCTGGATACGCAGTATTTT.

This clonotype has more than one count but fewer than ten. This chain joins TRBV28 and TRBJ2-4; the match to TRBD1 covers 7 bases. This CDR3 has 16 residues. Germline V gene sequence: CDR1 MDHEN, CDR2 SYDVKM. The V gene end was trimmed by 4 bases and the J gene end by 7 bases; junction bases not matched to a gene: 13. DNA for the CDR3: TGTGCCAGCAGTTCCCGGGACAGTCTAGCCTGTAACATTCAGTACTTC. Protein: CASSSRDSLACNIQYF.

This clonotype appeared a few times. This chain joins TRBV5-5 and TRBJ1-4; no reliable D call. Trimming shortened V by 4 bases and J by 8 bases, and 18 bases separated the two germline ends. The CDR3 runs to 15 residues. Looked up from germline, CDR1 is SGHKS and CDR2 is YYEKEE (reference sequence). Here the CDR3 reads CASSGWPGGLEKLFF. The CDR3 DNA sequence: TGTGCCAGCAGCGGGTGGCCCGGTGGACTAGAAAAACTGTTTTTT.

This clonotype appeared a few times. This sequence joins TRBV20-1 and TRBJ2-6; D unresolved. Germline CDR1 reads DFQATT; CDR2 reads SNEGSKA (reference sequence). V lost 4 bases and J lost 0, with 16 bases in between. This CDR3 has 17 residues. The CDR3 nucleotides are TGCAGTGCTATCGTCGGTTTCATTTTCTCTGGGGCCAACGTCCTGACTTTC. Its translation is CSAIVGFIFSGANVLTF.

This clonotype was seen more than once but under ten times. CDR3 region: CASSPEGNTIYF. The DNA for the CDR3 is TGCGCCAGCAGTCCAGAAGGAAACACCATATATTTT. This chain uses TRBV5-1 with TRBJ1-3, with unresolved D. Trimming took off 5 bases at V and 4 bases at J, with 7 bases between the two ends. The germline V gene encodes CDR1 SGHRS and CDR2 YFSETQ. The CDR3 runs to 12 residues.

The rearrangement joins TRBV6-1 to TRBJ2-3; a weak D match, TRBD2 (5 bases). V gave up 5 bases and J gave up 1 base, with 16 bases separating them. Looked up from germline, CDR1 is MNHNS and CDR2 is SASEGT. This CDR3 is built from 16 residues. The CDR3 sequence is CASSRLTTPGTDTQYF. The CDR3, as DNA: TGTGCCAGCAGTCGACTAACGACACCGGGCACAGATACGCAGTATTTT.

This chain uses TRBV4-2 with TRBJ2-7; 12 bases match TRBD2. CDR3 length: 18 amino acids. The junction had 15 bases not matched to a gene; V was cut back by 3 bases and J by 6 bases. Germline V CDR1 and CDR2: LGHNA, YNFKEQ. As DNA, the CDR3 is TGTGCCAGCAGCCAGGTACTAGCGGGAGGTACCTTCCTCGCCGAGCAGTACTTC. It is translated as CASSQVLAGGTFLAEQYF.

In this sample, this clonotype turned up a few times. The genes are TRBV6-1 and TRBJ2-2; 8 bases agree with TRBD1. Germline lookup yields CDR1 MNHNS and CDR2 SASEGT. The CDR3 has 18 residues. The V segment lost 7 bases and the J segment 0 bases; nucleotides outside the gene matches: 13. In DNA form, the CDR3 reads TGTGCCAGCACAAGCAAGCCGGCAGGGGGCACGAACACCGGGGAGCTGTTTTTT. This gives the protein CASTSKPAGGTNTGELFF.

This clonotype has a handful of counts. This sequence joins TRBV27 and TRBJ2-2; 11 bases line up with TRBD2. The CDR3 runs 15 residues. Germline loops: CDR1 MNHEY, CDR2 SMNVEV (reference sequence). V shed 6 bases and J 13 bases; nucleotides not matched to a gene: 13. CDR3 loop: CASSPTPSTSGRLFF. CDR3 nucleotide sequence: TGTGCCAGCAGCCCCACTCCTTCTACTAGCGGGAGGCTGTTTTTT.

This sequence joins TRBV5-1 and TRBJ1-2; no clear D gene. The V end was cut by 1 base, the J end by 7 bases, with 11 bases between. The CDR3 sequence is 13 residues long. Germline lookup yields CDR1 SGHRS and CDR2 YFSETQ. In DNA form, the CDR3 reads TGCGCCAGCAGCTTGTACAGCTCGGGTGGCTACACCTTC. It is translated as CASSLYSSGGYTF.

This chain connects TRBV9 to TRBJ2-2; the match to TRBD2 covers 9 bases. This CDR3 has 16 amino acids. CDR1 and CDR2 from the germline V gene are SGDLS and YYNGEE. V dropped 4 bases and J dropped 5; count of bases not matched to a gene: 9. CDR3 region: CASSLMLAGSTGELFF. CDR3 in DNA: TGTGCCAGCAGCCTCATGCTAGCGGGGAGTACCGGGGAGCTGTTTTTT. The complete variable domain, with remaining parts taken from reference TRBV9 and TRBJ2-2, reads DSGVTQTPKHLITATGQRVTLRCSPRSGDLSVYWYQQSLDQGLQFLIQYYNGEERAKGNILERFSAQQFPDLHSELNLSSLELGDSALYFCASSLMLAGSTGELFFGEGSRLTVL.

In this sample, this clonotype turned up a few times. The rearrangement joins TRBV15 to TRBJ2-7; TRBD2 agrees at 8 bases. Germline lookup yields CDR1 LNHNV and CDR2 YYDKDF (reference sequence). This CDR3 is built from 15 residues. V lost 3 bases, J lost 7 bases, and 11 bases stayed unmatched. CDR3 sequence (DNA): TGTGCCACCAGCAGTAAATTGGCGGGAGGACGGGAGCAGTACTTC. This translates into CATSSKLAGGREQYF.

This clonotype has a handful of counts. The chain joins TRBV20-1 to TRBJ1-1, with no clear D. Trimming stripped 6 bases from V and 6 bases from J, with 17 bases between. The length of the CDR3 is 13 residues. Germline assignment: CDR1 DFQATT and CDR2 SNEGSKA (reference sequence). CDR3 loop: CSAERWGTPEAFF. DNA for the CDR3: TGCAGTGCCGAAAGGTGGGGAACCCCTGAAGCTTTCTTT.

This clonotype appeared a few times. In DNA, the CDR3 is TGCAGTGCTCTGAAGGGTCCGAACACTGAAGCTTTCTTT. This encodes CSALKGPNTEAFF. V and J are TRBV20-1 and TRBJ1-1; D is unresolved. Trimming cost V 5 bases and J 1 base, with 11 bases left between them. The CDR3 covers 13 residues. Per the germline V gene, CDR1 is DFQATT and CDR2 is SNEGSKA (reference sequence).

The chain links TRBV7-9 to TRBJ2-7; the match to TRBD2 covers 7 bases. The germline gives CDR1 SEHNR, CDR2 FQNEAQ (reference sequence). This CDR3 has 15 residues. V dropped 5 bases and J dropped 2; count of bases not matched to a gene: 9. The CDR3 loop is CASSRGSGRAYEQYV. In DNA, the CDR3 is TGTGCCAGCAGCCGCGGGAGTGGAAGGGCCTACGAGCAGTACGTC.

V is TRBV6-5 and J is TRBJ2-3, with a possible D match to TRBD2 (6 bases). This CDR3 is 17 amino acids long. The germline V gene encodes CDR1 MNHEY and CDR2 SVGAGI. Trimming stripped 0 bases from V and 0 bases from J, with 13 bases between. Here the CDR3 reads CASSYSIEAGSTDTQYF. The CDR3 region has the DNA TGTGCCAGCAGTTACTCGATTGAAGCGGGCAGCACAGATACGCAGTATTTT.